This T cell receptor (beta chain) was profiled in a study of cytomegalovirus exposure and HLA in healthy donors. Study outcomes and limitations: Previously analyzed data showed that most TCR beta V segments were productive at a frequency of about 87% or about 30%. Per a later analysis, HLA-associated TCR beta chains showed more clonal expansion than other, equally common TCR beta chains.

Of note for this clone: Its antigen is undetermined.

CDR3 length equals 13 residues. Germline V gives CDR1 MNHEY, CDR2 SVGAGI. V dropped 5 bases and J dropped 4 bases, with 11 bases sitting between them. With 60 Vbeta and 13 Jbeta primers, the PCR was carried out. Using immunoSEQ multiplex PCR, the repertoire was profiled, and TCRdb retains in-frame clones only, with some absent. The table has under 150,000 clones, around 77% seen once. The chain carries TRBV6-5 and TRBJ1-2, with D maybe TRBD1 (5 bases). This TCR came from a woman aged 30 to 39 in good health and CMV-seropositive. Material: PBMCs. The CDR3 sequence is CASSEMGGYGYTF. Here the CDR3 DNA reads TGTGCCAGCAGTGAAATGGGGGGCTATGGCTACACCTTC.